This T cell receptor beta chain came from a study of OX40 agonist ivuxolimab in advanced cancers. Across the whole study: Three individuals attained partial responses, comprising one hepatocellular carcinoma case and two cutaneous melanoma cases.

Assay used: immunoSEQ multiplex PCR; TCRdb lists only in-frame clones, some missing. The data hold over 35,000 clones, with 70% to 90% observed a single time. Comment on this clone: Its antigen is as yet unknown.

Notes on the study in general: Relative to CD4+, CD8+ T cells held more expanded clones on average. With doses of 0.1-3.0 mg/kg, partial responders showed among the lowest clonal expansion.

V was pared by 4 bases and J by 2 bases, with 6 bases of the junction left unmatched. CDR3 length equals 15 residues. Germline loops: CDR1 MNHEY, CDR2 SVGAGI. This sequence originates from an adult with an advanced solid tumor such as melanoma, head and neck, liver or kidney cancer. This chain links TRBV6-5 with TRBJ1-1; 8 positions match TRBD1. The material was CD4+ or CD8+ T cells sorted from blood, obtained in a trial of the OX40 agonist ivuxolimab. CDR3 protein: CASSSQGAPNTEAFF. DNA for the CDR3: TGTGCCAGCAGTTCCCAGGGGGCCCCAAACACTGAAGCTTTCTTT.